The rows below give T cell receptor beta chains drawn from one sample of a study of PD-1 blockade in classical Hodgkin lymphoma. Sequencing was performed with immunoSEQ multiplex PCR; in TCRdb, only in-frame clones are kept and a portion is missing. The table records over 25,000 clones, roughly 72% of them present only once. Sequencing used peripheral blood mononuclear cells (PBMCs), obtained before the fourth cycle of nivolumab. The receptors shown here come from a human donor with classical Hodgkin lymphoma. CDR3s include the opening cysteine and the closing phenylalanine or tryptophan. Each record gives: J gene, D gene, V gene, clone size, CDR3 DNA, CDR3 protein. D genes are given only for firm matches. The size of a clone is reported for some rows only, either as once, few or many, or as a class for expanded clones.

j_call: TRBJ2-5; d_call: .; v_call: TRBV28; clone_size: .; cdr3_nt: TGTGCCAGCAGTCTCTTATCCCAGGGAAGAAAGGAGACCCAGTACTTC; cdr3_aa: CASSLLSQGRKETQYF
j_call: TRBJ1-2; d_call: TRBD1; v_call: TRBV18; clone_size: few; cdr3_nt: TGTGCCAGCTCACCCGGGACAGCGTCTAACTATGGCTACACCTTC; cdr3_aa: CASSPGTASNYGYTF
j_call: TRBJ1-4; d_call: .; v_call: TRBV18; clone_size: few; cdr3_nt: TGTGCCAGCTCAGGAAACGCGGGATCTAATGAAAAACTGTTTTTT; cdr3_aa: CASSGNAGSNEKLFF
j_call: TRBJ1-2; d_call: .; v_call: TRBV30; clone_size: .; cdr3_nt: TGTGCCTGGAGTCCAACAGGGCCCTATGGCTACACCTTC; cdr3_aa: CAWSPTGPYGYTF
j_call: TRBJ1-5; d_call: TRBD1; v_call: TRBV6-5; clone_size: .; cdr3_nt: TGTGCCAGCAGTACGGACAGGGGGCTTCATCAGCCCCAGCATTTT; cdr3_aa: CASSTDRGLHQPQHF
j_call: TRBJ1-1; d_call: TRBD1; v_call: TRBV19; clone_size: .; cdr3_nt: TGTGCCAGTAGTAATGGACAGGTCCTTGCTGAAGCTTTCTTT; cdr3_aa: CASSNGQVLAEAFF
j_call: TRBJ2-2; d_call: .; v_call: TRBV6-1; clone_size: .; cdr3_nt: TGTGCCAGCGCGGGCGGAGAGGGCACCGGGGAGCTGTTTTTT; cdr3_aa: CASAGGEGTGELFF
j_call: TRBJ2-5; d_call: TRBD2; v_call: TRBV9; clone_size: .; cdr3_nt: TGTGCCAGCAGCCCAGACGGGGGGAGGACCCAGTACTTC; cdr3_aa: CASSPDGGRTQYF
j_call: TRBJ2-7; d_call: TRBD2; v_call: TRBV27; clone_size: .; cdr3_nt: TGTGCCAGCAGTTTATGGGGCGGGGGTGGACTAGCGGTCTACGAGCAGTACTTC; cdr3_aa: CASSLWGGGGLAVYEQYF
j_call: TRBJ2-3; d_call: .; v_call: TRBV18; clone_size: .; cdr3_nt: TGTGCCAGCTCACCGCCGACTGGGACAGATACGCAGTATTTT; cdr3_aa: CASSPPTGTDTQYF
j_call: TRBJ2-3; d_call: TRBD2; v_call: TRBV18; clone_size: .; cdr3_nt: TGTGCCAGCTCACCACTTCAACCGACTAGCGGGAGTCTCGCAGATACGCAGTATTTT; cdr3_aa: CASSPLQPTSGSLADTQYF
j_call: TRBJ2-3; d_call: TRBD2; v_call: TRBV28; clone_size: .; cdr3_nt: TGTGCCAGCAGTTTGAGGGGACTAGCGGCGGCGGATACGCAGTATTTT; cdr3_aa: CASSLRGLAAADTQYF
j_call: TRBJ1-5; d_call: TRBD1; v_call: TRBV2; clone_size: .; cdr3_nt: TGTGCCAGCAGTGGACAGGGGGGCAATCAGCCCCAGCATTTT; cdr3_aa: CASSGQGGNQPQHF
j_call: TRBJ2-7; d_call: .; v_call: TRBV11-3; clone_size: .; cdr3_nt: TGTGCCAGCAGCTTAGGTGTATCCTACGAGCAGTACTTC; cdr3_aa: CASSLGVSYEQYF
j_call: TRBJ1-1; d_call: TRBD1; v_call: TRBV18; clone_size: medium-sized; cdr3_nt: TGTGCCAGCTCCCCCGGGACAGGGCGATCTGAAGCTTTCTTT; cdr3_aa: CASSPGTGRSEAFF
j_call: TRBJ1-4; d_call: .; v_call: TRBV7-9; clone_size: .; cdr3_nt: TGTGCCAGCAGCTGGGGGGAGCGGGAAAAACTGTTTTTT; cdr3_aa: CASSWGEREKLFF
j_call: TRBJ1-2; d_call: .; v_call: TRBV6-5; clone_size: .; cdr3_nt: TGTGCCAGCAGTTCCCCCCACCTGGCTGGCTATGGCTACACCTTC; cdr3_aa: CASSSPHLAGYGYTF
j_call: TRBJ2-7; d_call: .; v_call: TRBV14; clone_size: .; cdr3_nt: TGTGCCAGCAGTCCTTCCCTAGGGGGTTTCTTCTACGAGCAGTACTTC; cdr3_aa: CASSPSLGGFFYEQYF
j_call: TRBJ2-7; d_call: .; v_call: TRBV14; clone_size: .; cdr3_nt: TGTGCCAGCAGCCAGACCCGGGCAGGGGCATACGAGCAGTACTTC; cdr3_aa: CASSQTRAGAYEQYF
j_call: TRBJ1-1; d_call: .; v_call: TRBV30; clone_size: .; cdr3_nt: TGTGCCTGGAGTGTAGGGCGGGACACCTTAACGAACACTGAAGCTTTCTTT; cdr3_aa: CAWSVGRDTLTNTEAFF
j_call: TRBJ2-3; d_call: .; v_call: TRBV28; clone_size: .; cdr3_nt: TGTGCCAGCCGGCGAGATACCACAGATACGCAGTATTTT; cdr3_aa: CASRRDTTDTQYF
j_call: TRBJ2-2; d_call: TRBD1; v_call: TRBV9; clone_size: .; cdr3_nt: TGTGCCAGCAGCGACCGGACAGGGGACACCGGGGAGCTGTTTTTT; cdr3_aa: CASSDRTGDTGELFF
j_call: TRBJ2-3; d_call: .; v_call: TRBV2; clone_size: .; cdr3_nt: TGTGCCAGCAGTGGGCTCGCGAGCCTCACAGATACGCAGTATTTT; cdr3_aa: CASSGLASLTDTQYF
j_call: TRBJ1-4; d_call: .; v_call: TRBV7-6; clone_size: once; cdr3_nt: TGTGCCAGCAGCCTCGATGGGGGGGCGAGTGAAAAACTGTTTTTT; cdr3_aa: CASSLDGGASEKLFF
j_call: TRBJ1-5; d_call: .; v_call: TRBV21-1; clone_size: .; cdr3_nt: TGTGCCAGCAGCCCCCGGGACAGGGGAAGCAATCAGCCCCAGCATTTT; cdr3_aa: CASSPRDRGSNQPQHF
j_call: TRBJ2-7; d_call: .; v_call: TRBV6-1; clone_size: .; cdr3_nt: TGTGCCAGCAGCTCCGACTTGAGCTCCTACGAGCAGTACTTC; cdr3_aa: CASSSDLSSYEQYF
j_call: TRBJ1-3; d_call: .; v_call: TRBV27; clone_size: .; cdr3_nt: TGTGCCAGCAGTCAGTCGGGGAGCTCTGGAAACACCATATATTTT; cdr3_aa: CASSQSGSSGNTIYF
j_call: TRBJ1-4; d_call: .; v_call: TRBV6-6; clone_size: .; cdr3_nt: TGTGCCAGCAAAATCGGAGCAACTAATGAAAAACTGTTTTTT; cdr3_aa: CASKIGATNEKLFF
j_call: TRBJ2-7; d_call: .; v_call: TRBV30; clone_size: .; cdr3_nt: TGTGCCTGGAGTGTAGACCGATTGGAGCAGTACTTC; cdr3_aa: CAWSVDRLEQYF
j_call: TRBJ2-2; d_call: .; v_call: TRBV19; clone_size: .; cdr3_nt: TGTGCCAGTAGTATAGTCGGGGTTTCCGGGGAGCTGTTTTTT; cdr3_aa: CASSIVGVSGELFF
j_call: TRBJ1-1; d_call: .; v_call: TRBV30; clone_size: .; cdr3_nt: TGTGCCTGGAGTGCGGGGAGCACTGAAGCTTTCTTT; cdr3_aa: CAWSAGSTEAFF
j_call: TRBJ1-1; d_call: .; v_call: TRBV6-5; clone_size: few; cdr3_nt: TGTGCCAGCAGTTACCCGGGAGCGAACACTGAAGCTTTCTTT; cdr3_aa: CASSYPGANTEAFF
j_call: TRBJ2-3; d_call: .; v_call: TRBV5-4; clone_size: .; cdr3_nt: TGTGCCAGCAGCTCGGACCGGAGCACAGATACGCAGTATTTT; cdr3_aa: CASSSDRSTDTQYF
j_call: TRBJ1-2; d_call: TRBD1; v_call: TRBV6-1; clone_size: .; cdr3_nt: TGTGCCAGCGGGCCCGGGACAGGGACTAACTATGGCTACACCTTC; cdr3_aa: CASGPGTGTNYGYTF
j_call: TRBJ2-1; d_call: TRBD2; v_call: TRBV7-9; clone_size: .; cdr3_nt: TGTGCCAGCAGCCGAACTAGCGGGAGAAGTAATGAGCAGTTCTTC; cdr3_aa: CASSRTSGRSNEQFF
j_call: TRBJ1-2; d_call: .; v_call: TRBV4-2; clone_size: .; cdr3_nt: TGTGCCAGCAGCCAAGAAGGGGGTTATGGCTACACCTTC; cdr3_aa: CASSQEGGYGYTF
j_call: TRBJ2-3; d_call: .; v_call: TRBV5-1; clone_size: .; cdr3_nt: TGCGCCAGCAGCCCATCCGGGACCTCCTCCCGGAGGCAGTATTTT; cdr3_aa: CASSPSGTSSRRQYF
j_call: TRBJ2-5; d_call: TRBD1; v_call: TRBV19; clone_size: once; cdr3_nt: TGTGCCAGTAGTATAAAGAGGCGGACAGGGATCGCAGAGACCCAGTACTTC; cdr3_aa: CASSIKRRTGIAETQYF
j_call: TRBJ1-1; d_call: .; v_call: TRBV5-4; clone_size: .; cdr3_nt: TGTGCCAGCAGCCTCAGTACTGGAACTGAAGCTTTCTTT; cdr3_aa: CASSLSTGTEAFF
j_call: TRBJ1-1; d_call: .; v_call: TRBV15; clone_size: .; cdr3_nt: TGTGCCACCAGCACCGCTAGGGGGGTGGACACTGAAGCTTTCTTT; cdr3_aa: CATSTARGVDTEAFF
j_call: TRBJ1-2; d_call: .; v_call: TRBV4-1; clone_size: .; cdr3_nt: TGCGCCAGCAGCCAAGAACCCCGGGGAGGGAATGATGGCTACACCTTC; cdr3_aa: CASSQEPRGGNDGYTF
j_call: TRBJ1-2; d_call: TRBD1; v_call: TRBV5-1; clone_size: .; cdr3_nt: TGCGCCAGCAGCCTAGGACAGGGGGCGTATGGCTACACCTTC; cdr3_aa: CASSLGQGAYGYTF
j_call: TRBJ1-4; d_call: .; v_call: TRBV7-8; clone_size: .; cdr3_nt: TGTGCCAGCACTCTGGGGGGGTGGAATGAAAAACTGTTTTTT; cdr3_aa: CASTLGGWNEKLFF
j_call: TRBJ2-7; d_call: .; v_call: TRBV19; clone_size: .; cdr3_nt: TGTGCCAGTAGTAACTTGGGGCCAACCTACGAGCAGTACTTC; cdr3_aa: CASSNLGPTYEQYF
j_call: TRBJ2-2; d_call: .; v_call: TRBV19; clone_size: .; cdr3_nt: TGTGCCAGTAGTATCACGGGGGCTAGCTGGACCGGGGAGCTGTTTTTT; cdr3_aa: CASSITGASWTGELFF
j_call: TRBJ2-5; d_call: TRBD2; v_call: TRBV7-2; clone_size: few; cdr3_nt: TGTGCCAGCAGCTTAGGACTAGCGGGAGGGGAGACCCAGTACTTC; cdr3_aa: CASSLGLAGGETQYF
j_call: TRBJ2-7; d_call: .; v_call: TRBV28; clone_size: .; cdr3_nt: TGTGCCAGCAGCCTCTCTAGGGAATCCTTAACGGGGGAGCAGTACTTC; cdr3_aa: CASSLSRESLTGEQYF
j_call: TRBJ2-3; d_call: .; v_call: TRBV7-9; clone_size: .; cdr3_nt: TGTGCCAGCAGCATACTAGGGGATACGCAGTATTTT; cdr3_aa: CASSILGDTQYF
j_call: TRBJ2-6; d_call: .; v_call: TRBV7-5; clone_size: .; cdr3_nt: TGTGCCAGAAGAAGACATTGTAGACAAAGTCGGGCCAACGTCCTGACTTTC; cdr3_aa: CARRRHCRQSRANVLTF
j_call: TRBJ2-1; d_call: TRBD2; v_call: TRBV6-6; clone_size: .; cdr3_nt: TGTGCCAGCAGGGGACTAGCGGGGGGGGACAATGAGCAGTTCTTC; cdr3_aa: CASRGLAGGDNEQFF